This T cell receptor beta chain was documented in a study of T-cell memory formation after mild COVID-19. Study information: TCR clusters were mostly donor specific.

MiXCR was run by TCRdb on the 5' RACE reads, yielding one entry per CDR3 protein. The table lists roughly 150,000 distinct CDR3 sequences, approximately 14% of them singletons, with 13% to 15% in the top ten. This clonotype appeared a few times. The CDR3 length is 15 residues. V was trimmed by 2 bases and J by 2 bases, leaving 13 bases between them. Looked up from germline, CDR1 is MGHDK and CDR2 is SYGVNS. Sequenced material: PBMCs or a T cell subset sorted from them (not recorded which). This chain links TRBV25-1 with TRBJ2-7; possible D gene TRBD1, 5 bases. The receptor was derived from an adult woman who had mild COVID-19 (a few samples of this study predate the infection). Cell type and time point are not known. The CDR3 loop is CASSETRQPTYEQYF. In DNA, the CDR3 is TGTGCCAGCAGTGAAACCCGACAGCCTACCTACGAGCAGTACTTC.